This T cell receptor (beta chain) is drawn from a study of regulatory T cells in long-lasting Graves disease. Worth noting for this clonotype: A read error may be the cause here, since a much bigger clone is one base away.

The CDR3 is 12 amino acids. Germline lookup yields CDR1 DFQATT and CDR2 SNEGSKA (reference sequence). Trimming shortened V by 7 bases and J by 7 bases, and 16 bases separated the two germline ends. The time point here: newly diagnosed GD, antithyroid drugs for less than 3 months. RNA from PBMCs was the source of the TCR library. Relying on iRepertoire HTBI primers and Arm-PCR of CDR3 regions, the team built TCR beta libraries. Each CDR3 protein is one row after TCRdb ran MiXCR on the multiplex PCR reads. The sample lists almost 450,000 distinct CDR3 sequences; 15% to 20% were seen once. This sample was shared with a second study, whose subject was T cells in Graves' hyperthyroidism and ophthalmopathy.

V usage is TRBV20-1 and J usage is TRBJ1-2; a weak D match, TRBD1 (5 bases). The starting material was peripheral blood mononuclear cells (PBMCs), obtained at new diagnosis, from a patient treated with antithyroid drugs. The clonotype was recovered from a woman younger than 45 with Graves disease. CDR3 loop: CSGRREVRGYTF. In DNA form, the CDR3 reads TGCAGTGGCCGCAGGGAGGTCCGTGGCTACACCTTC.